The 18 T cell receptor beta chains below were found in one sample sequenced in a study of T cell repertoires in cytomegalovirus infection. No antigens are known for them. TCRdb reprocessed the reads with MiXCR, giving one entry per CDR3 protein. Found here are approximately 500,000 distinct CDR3 sequences, roughly 34% of them singletons; the top ten hold 15% to 20%. The sequencing here drew on cultured PBMCs, taken from culture after CMV antigen stimulation. The receptors were gathered from a human donor in good health (CMV status not recorded). Some clones in this sample may be carry-over from other donors' samples.

J is TRBJ1-3 and V is TRBV18; D might be TRBD1 (5 bases). V was trimmed by 4 bases and J by 0 bases, leaving 10 bases between them. CDR3 length: 15 amino acids. Germline V lookup: CDR1 KGHSH, CDR2 LQKENI. Here the CDR3 reads CASSQGRDSGNTIYF. Written as DNA, the CDR3 is TGTGCCAGCTCACAGGGACGGGACTCTGGAAACACCATATATTTT. Together with reference TRBV18 and TRBJ1-3, the CDR3 gives the full variable domain: NAGVMQNPRHLVRRRGQEARLRCSPMKGHSHVYWYRQLPEEGLKFMVYLQKENIIDESGMPKERFSAEFPKEGPSILRIQQVVRGDSAAYFCASSQGRDSGNTIYFGEGSWLTVV.

This clonotype occurred a few times. This chain uses TRBV7-9 with TRBJ2-1; maybe TRBD1 (5 bases). Trimming left V 5 bases short and J 9 bases short, with 14 bases between. Germline CDR1 reads SEHNR; CDR2 reads FQNEAQ (reference sequence). The CDR3 has 13 residues. The DNA for the CDR3 is TGTGCCAGCAGCCCTCAGGGTAGGGGTGAGCAGTTCTTC. Translation: CASSPQGRGEQFF.

In DNA form, the CDR3 reads TGTGCCAGCAGCTTAGCCGACCATTATAGCAATCAGCCCCAGCATTTT. Translation: CASSLADHYSNQPQHF. The chain uses TRBV7-9 and TRBJ1-5; D is ambiguous. Trimming removed 0 bases from V and 0 bases from J, with 9 bases in between. This CDR3 region has 16 residues. Germline V gives CDR1 SEHNR, CDR2 FQNEAQ (reference sequence).

This rearrangement joins TRBV7-2 to TRBJ1-1; 7 bases line up with TRBD1. The length of the CDR3 is 14 residues. J gave up 6 bases and V 5 bases, and 9 bases lay outside the gene matches. Germline V gene lookup returns CDR1 SGHTA and CDR2 FQGNSA. The CDR3 loop reads CASSQQTGRPEAFF. The CDR3 nucleotides are TGTGCCAGCAGCCAACAGACAGGGAGGCCTGAAGCTTTCTTT.

This chain links TRBV6-2 or TRBV6-3 with TRBJ2-1, with 10 bases matching TRBD2. The CDR3 sequence is 18 residues long. The V segment lost 1 base and the J segment 0 bases; nucleotides outside the gene matches: 6. Germline V gives CDR1 MNHEY, CDR2 SVGEGT. CDR3 region: CASSYFVSSGSSYNEQFF. The CDR3, as DNA: TGTGCCAGCAGTTACTTCGTTTCTAGCGGGAGCTCCTACAATGAGCAGTTCTTC.

V and J are TRBV4-3 and TRBJ2-1; TRBD2 matches at 16 bases. Trimming cost V 4 bases and J 8 bases; bases outside gene matches: 8. Germline V gene lookup returns CDR1 LGHNA and CDR2 YSLEER. The CDR3 is 17 residues long. This CDR3 is CASSRISGLAGGYEQFF. The CDR3 DNA is TGCGCCAGCAGCCGGATCTCGGGACTAGCGGGAGGGTATGAGCAGTTCTTC.

The rearrangement joins TRBV10-3 to TRBJ1-6; the D is unclear. Germline CDR1 is ENHRY and CDR2 is SYGVKD. The ends were cut back, 2 bases at V and 4 bases at J, with 12 bases in the middle. The CDR3 runs to 16 residues. The CDR3 sequence is CAISEQAFRYNSPLHF. CDR3 sequence (DNA): TGTGCCATCAGTGAGCAAGCTTTCAGATATAATTCACCCCTCCACTTT.

The chain has TRBV6-2 or TRBV6-3 and TRBJ2-7, with D tentatively TRBD2 (6 bases). CDR1 is MNHEY, CDR2 SVGEGT, per germline. V lost 4 bases and J 2 bases, leaving 9 bases between the germline ends. The CDR3 has 13 amino acids. The CDR3 loop is CASSSTGAYEQYV. CDR3 sequence (DNA): TGTGCCAGCAGTTCCACGGGGGCCTACGAGCAGTACGTC.

A few counts support this clonotype. Mismatch with germline at one junction end may stem from a read error. The gene calls are TRBV4-1 and TRBJ1-5; 9 bases align to TRBD1. Germline V CDR1 and CDR2: MGHRA, YSYEKL. This CDR3 spans 15 amino acids. CDR3 DNA: TGCGCCAGCAGCCAAGAGTTTGGGACAGGGCTCCCGGGGAAATTT. This codes for CASSQEFGTGLPGKF.

There are a few counts of this clonotype. The rearrangement joins TRBV4-1 to TRBJ2-3, with D unclear. The germline V and J ends were trimmed by 0 bases and 2 bases, with 6 bases remaining between them. The CDR3 spans 14 residues. Per the germline V gene, CDR1 is MGHRA and CDR2 is YSYEKL. CDR3 coding DNA: TGCGCCAGCAGCCAAGATCCAAACACAGATACGCAGTATTTT. It specifies CASSQDPNTDTQYF.

This clonotype was counted between two and nine times. The chain joins TRBV30 to TRBJ1-3; D remains unclear. There are 11 residues in the CDR3. Per the germline V gene, CDR1 is GTSNPN and CDR2 is SVGIG (reference sequence). V was pared by 0 bases and J by 8 bases, with 5 bases between. CDR3: CAWSVRYTIYF. In nucleotides, the CDR3 is TGTGCCTGGAGTGTACGATACACCATATATTTT.

The chain combines TRBV27 with TRBJ1-6; tentative D call: TRBD1 (5 bases). CDR1 and CDR2 (germline): MNHEY, SMNVEV (reference sequence). V gave up 7 bases and J gave up 7 bases, with 20 bases separating them. The CDR3 consists of 16 residues. In nucleotides, the CDR3 is TGTGCCAGCACCAGGGAGTGGGCTCGGAAAAATTCACCCCTCCACTTT. This sequence encodes CASTREWARKNSPLHF.

V is TRBV3-1 and J is TRBJ2-1; 10 bases agree with TRBD2. Germline values: CDR1 LGHDT, CDR2 YNNKEL (reference sequence). Trimming at V came to 1 base and at J to 7 bases, leaving 10 bases not matched to a gene. The CDR3 is 17 residues long. The CDR3 sequence is CASSQGLAGGRRNEQFF. The CDR3 DNA is TGTGCCAGCAGCCAAGGATTAGCGGGAGGTAGGAGGAATGAGCAGTTCTTC.

The V gene is TRBV12-3 or TRBV12-4, the J gene TRBJ2-7, with D possibly called TRBD1 or TRBD2 (6 bases each). This CDR3 is 13 amino acids long. V lost 3 bases, J lost 6 bases, and 12 bases lay in between. CDR3 region: CASSLVGGAEQYV. The CDR3 DNA reads TGTGCCAGCAGTTTGGTGGGGGGCGCCGAGCAGTACGTC.

V gene TRBV28 combines with J gene TRBJ2-1, with D possibly matching TRBD2 (6 bases). CDR3 size: 16 residues. In germline, CDR1 is MDHEN, CDR2 SYDVKM. Trimming removed 7 bases at V and 4 bases at J, with 20 bases between. The CDR3 coding sequence is TGTGCCAGCACCGTCCCGGGACGGGACTTGTACAATGAGCAGTTCTTC. This encodes CASTVPGRDLYNEQFF.

This chain connects TRBV7-2 to TRBJ1-2, with a possible D match to TRBD1 (5 bases). The V gene's germline CDR1 is SGHTA and CDR2 FQGNSA. V was clipped by 1 base and J by 4 bases, with 13 bases between them. The CDR3 extends over 15 amino acids. The chain's CDR3 is CASSLDPAGGYGYTF. As DNA, the CDR3 is TGTGCCAGCAGCTTAGACCCTGCGGGGGGCTATGGCTACACCTTC.

CDR3 sequence: CATSRDIGSSYNEQFF. In nucleotides, the CDR3 is TGTGCCACCAGCAGAGATATTGGTAGCTCCTACAATGAGCAGTTCTTC. The chain links TRBV15 to TRBJ2-1, with no clear D. V was clipped by 0 bases and J by 0 bases, with 9 bases between them. From germline, CDR1 is LNHNV and CDR2 YYDKDF (reference sequence). CDR3 length equals 16 residues.

The CDR3 reads CAILLAGGSGEYNEQFF. The CDR3 coding sequence is TGTGCCATCTTACTAGCGGGAGGGAGCGGGGAATACAATGAGCAGTTCTTC. This rearrangement joins TRBV12-3 or TRBV12-4 to TRBJ2-1; 13 nucleotides match TRBD2. With 10 bases clipped from V and 4 bases from J, the junction kept 13 bases outside the gene matches. The CDR3 spans 17 residues.